Here is one T cell receptor beta chain with its context. This record belongs to a study of blood T cell repertoires in COVID-19. Germline loops: CDR1 LNHDA, CDR2 SQIVND (reference sequence). V lost 5 bases, J lost 6 bases, and 3 bases stayed unmatched. This CDR3 is 14 amino acids long. Generated by immunoSEQ multiplex PCR, the TCRdb table keeps only in-frame clones and is missing some. The sample lists 110,000 to 150,000 clones, 78% occurring once. Sequencing input: PBMCs or T cells enriched from blood (not recorded which). This TCR was sampled from a woman between 50 and 59 years old who had recovered from COVID-19. The rearrangement uses TRBV19 and TRBJ2-2; 10 positions agree with TRBD1. CDR3 sequence (DNA): TGTGCCAGTAGTGTCGACAGGGGGCCCGGGGAGCTGTTTTTT. Translating it yields CASSVDRGPGELFF.